Listed below are T cell receptor beta chains from one sample, sequenced in a study of OX40 agonist ivuxolimab in advanced cancers. Clones were read by immunoSEQ multiplex PCR, and TCRdb kept only the in-frame ones, dropping some. The sample holds fewer than 70,000 clones, approximately 89% seen once. Sequences were derived from CD4+ or CD8+ T cells sorted from blood, sampled in a trial of the OX40 agonist ivuxolimab. Receptors originate from an adult with an advanced solid tumor such as melanoma, head and neck, liver or kidney cancer. Each CDR3 is given with its conserved first and last residue. D genes are given only for firm matches. Size values are once, few and many counts, or a class for expanded clones, and some rows have none.

D	J	V	size	CDR3	DNA
NA	TRBJ2-6	TRBV6-1	NA	CASSATVSTGANVLTF	TGTGCCAGCAGTGCGACAGTGTCAACTGGGGCCAACGTCCTGACTTTC
NA	TRBJ2-1	TRBV30	NA	CAWSDRGWSEQFF	TGTGCCTGGAGTGACCGGGGGTGGAGTGAGCAGTTCTTC
NA	TRBJ2-2	TRBV4-1	NA	CASSPPTRELFF	TGCGCCAGCAGCCCTCCTACACGGGAGCTGTTTTTT
NA	TRBJ1-6	TRBV5-5	NA	CASSLASSSYNSPLHF	TGTGCCAGCAGCTTGGCGTCGAGCTCCTATAATTCACCCCTCCACTTT
NA	TRBJ1-5	TRBV27	NA	CASRKEGGGSNQPQHF	TGTGCCAGTCGCAAGGAGGGAGGGGGTAGCAATCAGCCCCAGCATTTT
TRBD1	TRBJ1-1	TRBV10-3	few	CAINNGQGPNTEAFF	TGTGCCATCAACAACGGACAGGGGCCAAACACTGAAGCTTTCTTT
TRBD1	TRBJ2-7	TRBV6-5	NA	CASSQRTGREQYF	TGTGCCAGCAGCCAGAGGACAGGGCGGGAGCAGTACTTC
TRBD1	TRBJ2-7	TRBV5-4	NA	CASSPGQGAGGQYF	TGTGCCAGCAGCCCCGGACAGGGGGCCGGGGGGCAGTACTTC
NA	TRBJ2-5	TRBV7-9	NA	CASSYTSPVRETQYF	TGTGCCAGCAGCTATACTAGCCCAGTTCGAGAGACCCAGTACTTC
NA	TRBJ1-1	TRBV5-4	NA	CASSLQGGNTEAFF	TGTGCCAGCAGCTTGCAGGGAGGGAACACTGAAGCTTTCTTT
NA	TRBJ1-5	TRBV19	NA	CASSTLGQSGIAAQHF	TGTGCCAGTAGTACGCTAGGACAGTCGGGTATTGCGGCCCAGCATTTT
TRBD1	TRBJ1-2	TRBV19	NA	CASRTGQGTSFGYTF	TGTGCCAGTAGGACCGGACAGGGAACCTCTTTCGGCTACACCTTC
NA	TRBJ1-5	TRBV6-5	NA	CASSPLRPEQPQHF	TGTGCCAGCAGTCCCTTGAGGCCGGAACAGCCCCAGCATTTT
NA	TRBJ2-1	TRBV5-4	NA	CASSLGGELNEQFF	TGTGCCAGCAGCTTGGGGGGGGAGTTGAATGAGCAGTTCTTC
TRBD2	TRBJ2-3	TRBV13	NA	CASSLLAGLPGTDTQYF	TGTGCCAGCAGCTTACTAGCGGGGTTACCTGGCACAGATACGCAGTATTTT
NA	TRBJ2-1	TRBV5-6	NA	CASGENEQFF	TGTGCCAGCGGGGAGAATGAGCAGTTCTTC
NA	TRBJ1-1	TRBV30	NA	CAWRATLRRAEAFF	TGTGCCTGGCGGGCCACCCTAAGGCGCGCTGAAGCTTTCTTT
TRBD1	TRBJ1-6	TRBV5-1	NA	CASSLDRGPHSPLHF	TGCGCCAGCAGCCTGGACAGGGGGCCGCATTCACCCCTCCACTTT
TRBD1	TRBJ1-2	TRBV6-6	NA	CASSYQTGHGYTF	TGTGCCAGCAGTTACCAGACAGGGCATGGCTACACCTTC
NA	TRBJ2-1	TRBV29-1	NA	CSVDPGYNEQFF	TGCAGCGTTGATCCCGGCTACAATGAGCAGTTCTTC
NA	TRBJ2-7	TRBV6-1	NA	CASSPSWDSYEQYF	TGTGCCAGCAGTCCCTCTTGGGACTCCTACGAGCAGTACTTC
NA	TRBJ2-6	TRBV18	NA	CASHESGANVLTF	TGTGCCAGTCATGAGTCTGGGGCCAACGTCCTGACTTTC
NA	TRBJ1-2	TRBV25-1	NA	CASSDRPLGGYTF	TGTGCCAGCTCCGACAGGCCATTGGGCGGCTACACCTTC
NA	TRBJ2-7	TRBV27	NA	CASSLSAQMPYEQYF	TGTGCCAGCAGTTTATCGGCGCAGATGCCCTACGAGCAGTACTTC
NA	TRBJ1-2	TRBV5-4	NA	CASSLKGGYGYTF	TGTGCCAGCAGCTTGAAGGGTGGCTATGGCTACACCTTC
NA	TRBJ2-3	TRBV7-2	NA	CASSSTRGRSTDTQYF	TGTGCCAGCAGCTCTACACGGGGGCGTAGCACAGATACGCAGTATTTT
NA	TRBJ2-2	TRBV5-4	NA	CASSLGGKDTGELFF	TGTGCCAGCAGCTTAGGGGGGAAGGACACCGGGGAGCTGTTTTTT
NA	TRBJ2-1	TRBV19	NA	CASSIGYSENEQFF	TGTGCCAGTAGTATAGGTTACAGTGAGAATGAGCAGTTCTTC
NA	TRBJ2-1	TRBV9	NA	CASSIGVSSYNEQFF	TGTGCCAGCAGCATCGGGGTGAGCTCCTACAATGAGCAGTTCTTC
TRBD1	TRBJ1-2	TRBV6-6	NA	CASRRDRGGYTF	TGTGCCAGCAGACGGGACAGGGGTGGCTACACCTTC
NA	TRBJ1-2	TRBV5-6	few	CASSPGPGGYTF	TGTGCCAGCAGCCCCGGACCGGGGGGCTACACCTTC
TRBD1	TRBJ1-6	TRBV18	NA	CASSPREGAPSSPLHF	TGTGCCAGCTCACCACGCGAGGGGGCGCCGAGTTCACCCCTCCACTTT
NA	TRBJ1-5	TRBV30	NA	CAWSAGMSNQPQHF	TGTGCCTGGAGTGCGGGGATGAGCAATCAGCCCCAGCATTTT
NA	TRBJ2-2	TRBV5-1	NA	CASSLEVIGELFF	TGCGCCAGCAGCTTGGAAGTAATCGGGGAGCTGTTTTTT
TRBD1	TRBJ1-4	TRBV5-1	NA	CASSLTGGNEKLFF	TGCGCCAGCAGCTTGACAGGGGGCAATGAAAAACTGTTTTTT
NA	TRBJ1-2	TRBV5-3	few	CARSFGEVANYGYTF	TGTGCCAGAAGCTTCGGCGAAGTAGCTAACTATGGCTACACCTTC
NA	TRBJ1-2	TRBV5-1	NA	CASSAGNYGYTF	TGCGCCAGCAGCGCGGGTAACTATGGCTACACCTTC
NA	TRBJ2-7	TRBV7-8	once	CASSLAGGPYEQYF	TGTGCCAGCAGCTTAGCGGGGGGGCCTTACGAGCAGTACTTC
TRBD1	TRBJ1-6	TRBV5-5	NA	CASSLGQGASPLHF	TGTGCCAGCAGTTTGGGACAGGGGGCTTCACCCCTCCACTTT
TRBD1	TRBJ1-2	TRBV9	NA	CASSEGAKGDYGYTF	TGTGCCAGCAGCGAGGGGGCCAAAGGGGACTATGGCTACACCTTC